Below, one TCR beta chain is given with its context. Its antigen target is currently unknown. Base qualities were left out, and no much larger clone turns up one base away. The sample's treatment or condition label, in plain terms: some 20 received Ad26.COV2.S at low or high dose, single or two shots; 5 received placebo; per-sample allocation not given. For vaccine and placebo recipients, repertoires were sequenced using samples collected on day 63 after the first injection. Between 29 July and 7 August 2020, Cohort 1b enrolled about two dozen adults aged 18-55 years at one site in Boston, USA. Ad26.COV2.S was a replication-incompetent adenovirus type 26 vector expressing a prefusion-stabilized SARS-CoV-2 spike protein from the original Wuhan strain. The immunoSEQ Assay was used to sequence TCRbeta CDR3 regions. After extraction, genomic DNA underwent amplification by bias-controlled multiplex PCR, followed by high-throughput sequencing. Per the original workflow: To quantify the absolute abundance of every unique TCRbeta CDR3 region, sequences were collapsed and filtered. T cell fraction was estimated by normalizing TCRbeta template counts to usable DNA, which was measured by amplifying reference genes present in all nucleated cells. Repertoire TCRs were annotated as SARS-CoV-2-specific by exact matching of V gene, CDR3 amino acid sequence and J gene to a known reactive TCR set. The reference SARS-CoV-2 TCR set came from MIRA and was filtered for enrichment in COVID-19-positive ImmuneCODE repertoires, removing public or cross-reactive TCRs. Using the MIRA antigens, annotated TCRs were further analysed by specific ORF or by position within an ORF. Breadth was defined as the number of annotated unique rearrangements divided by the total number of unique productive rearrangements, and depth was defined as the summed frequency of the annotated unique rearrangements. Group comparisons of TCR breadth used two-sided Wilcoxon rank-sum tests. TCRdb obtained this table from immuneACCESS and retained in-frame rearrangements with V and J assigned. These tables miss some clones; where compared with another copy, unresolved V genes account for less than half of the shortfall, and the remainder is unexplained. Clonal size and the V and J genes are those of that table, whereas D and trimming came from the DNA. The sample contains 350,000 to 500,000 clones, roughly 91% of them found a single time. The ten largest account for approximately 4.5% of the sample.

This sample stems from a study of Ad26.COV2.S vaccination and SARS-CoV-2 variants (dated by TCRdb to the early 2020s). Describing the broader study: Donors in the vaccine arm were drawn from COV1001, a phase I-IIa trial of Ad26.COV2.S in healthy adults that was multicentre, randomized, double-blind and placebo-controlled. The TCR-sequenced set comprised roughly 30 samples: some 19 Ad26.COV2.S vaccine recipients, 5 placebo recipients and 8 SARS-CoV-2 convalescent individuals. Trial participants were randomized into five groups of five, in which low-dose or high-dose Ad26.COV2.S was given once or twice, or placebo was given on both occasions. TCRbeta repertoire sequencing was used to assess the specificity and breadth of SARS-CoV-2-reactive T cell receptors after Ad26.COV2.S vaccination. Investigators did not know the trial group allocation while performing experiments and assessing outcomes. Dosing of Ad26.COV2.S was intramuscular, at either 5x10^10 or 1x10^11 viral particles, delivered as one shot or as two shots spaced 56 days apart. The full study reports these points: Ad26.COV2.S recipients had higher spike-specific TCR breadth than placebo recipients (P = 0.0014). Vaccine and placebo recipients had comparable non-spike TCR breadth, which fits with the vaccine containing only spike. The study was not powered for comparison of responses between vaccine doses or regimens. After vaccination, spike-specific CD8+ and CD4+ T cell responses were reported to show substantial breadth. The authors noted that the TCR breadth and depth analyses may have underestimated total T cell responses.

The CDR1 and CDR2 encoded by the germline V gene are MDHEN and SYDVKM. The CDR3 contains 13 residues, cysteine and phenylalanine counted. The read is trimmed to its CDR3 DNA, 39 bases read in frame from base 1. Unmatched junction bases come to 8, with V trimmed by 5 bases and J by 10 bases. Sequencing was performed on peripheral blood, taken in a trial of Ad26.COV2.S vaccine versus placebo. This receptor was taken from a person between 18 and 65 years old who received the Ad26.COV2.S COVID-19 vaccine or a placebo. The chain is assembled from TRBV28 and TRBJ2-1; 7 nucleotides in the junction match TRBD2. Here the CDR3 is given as CASSRDYAGEQFF. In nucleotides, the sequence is TGTGCCAGCAGTCGGGACTACGCCGGGGAGCAGTTCTTC. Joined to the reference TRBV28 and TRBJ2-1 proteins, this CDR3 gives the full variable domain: DVKVTQSSRYLVKRTGEKVFLECVQDMDHENMFWYRQDPGLGLRLIYFSYDVKMKEKGDIPEGYSVSREKKERFSLILESASTNQTSMYLCASSRDYAGEQFFGPGTRLTVL.